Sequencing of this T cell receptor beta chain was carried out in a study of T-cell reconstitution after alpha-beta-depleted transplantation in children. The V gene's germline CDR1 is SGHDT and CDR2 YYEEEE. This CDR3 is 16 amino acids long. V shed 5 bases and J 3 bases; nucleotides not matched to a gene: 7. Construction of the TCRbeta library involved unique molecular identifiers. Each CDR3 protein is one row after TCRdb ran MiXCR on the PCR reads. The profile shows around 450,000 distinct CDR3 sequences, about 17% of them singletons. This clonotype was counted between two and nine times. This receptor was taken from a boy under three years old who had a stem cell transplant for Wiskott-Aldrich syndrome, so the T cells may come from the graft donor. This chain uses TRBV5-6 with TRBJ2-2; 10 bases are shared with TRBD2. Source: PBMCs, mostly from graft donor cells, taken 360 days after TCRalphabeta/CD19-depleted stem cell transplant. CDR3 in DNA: TGTGCCAGCAGGGACACTAGCGGGACCTACACCGGGGAGCTGTTTTTT. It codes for CASRDTSGTYTGELFF.